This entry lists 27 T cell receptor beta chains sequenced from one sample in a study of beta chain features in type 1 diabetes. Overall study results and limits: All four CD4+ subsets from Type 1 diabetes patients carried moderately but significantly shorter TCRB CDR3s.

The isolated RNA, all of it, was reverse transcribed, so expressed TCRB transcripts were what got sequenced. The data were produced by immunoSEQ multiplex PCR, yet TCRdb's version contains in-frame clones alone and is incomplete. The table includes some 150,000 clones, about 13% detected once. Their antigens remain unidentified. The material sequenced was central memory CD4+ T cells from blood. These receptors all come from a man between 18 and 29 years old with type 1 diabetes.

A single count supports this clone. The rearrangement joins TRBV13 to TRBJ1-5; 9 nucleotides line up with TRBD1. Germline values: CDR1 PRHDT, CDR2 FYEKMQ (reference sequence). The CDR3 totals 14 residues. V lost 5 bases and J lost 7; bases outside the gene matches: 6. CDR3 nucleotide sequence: TGTGCCAGCAGCAACAGGGGGCAAGGGCAGCCCCAGCATTTT. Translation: CASSNRGQGQPQHF.

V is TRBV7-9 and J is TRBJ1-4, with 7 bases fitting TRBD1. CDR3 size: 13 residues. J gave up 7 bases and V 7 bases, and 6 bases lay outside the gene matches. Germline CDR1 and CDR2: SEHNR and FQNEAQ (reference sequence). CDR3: CASKYRDSEKLFF. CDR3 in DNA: TGTGCCAGCAAGTACCGGGACAGTGAAAAACTGTTTTTT.

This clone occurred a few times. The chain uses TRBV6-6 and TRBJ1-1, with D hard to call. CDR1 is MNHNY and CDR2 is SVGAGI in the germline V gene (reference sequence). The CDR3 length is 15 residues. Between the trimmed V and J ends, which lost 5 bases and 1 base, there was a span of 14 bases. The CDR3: CASSPPLDANTEAFF. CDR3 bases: TGTGCCAGCAGTCCCCCCCTAGATGCGAACACTGAAGCTTTCTTT.

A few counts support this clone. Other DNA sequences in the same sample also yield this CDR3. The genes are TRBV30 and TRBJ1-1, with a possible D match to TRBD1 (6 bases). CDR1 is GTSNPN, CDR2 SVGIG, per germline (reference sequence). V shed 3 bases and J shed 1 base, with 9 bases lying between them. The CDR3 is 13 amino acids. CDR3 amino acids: CAWSGGQNTEAFF. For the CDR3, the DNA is TGTGCCTGGAGCGGGGGACAGAACACTGAAGCTTTCTTT. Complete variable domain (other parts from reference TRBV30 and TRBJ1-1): SQTIHQWPATLVQPVGSPLSLECTVEGTSNPNLYWYRQAAGRGLQLLFYSVGIGQISSEVPQNLSASRPQDRQFILSSKKLLLSDSGFYLCAWSGGQNTEAFFGQGTRLTVV.

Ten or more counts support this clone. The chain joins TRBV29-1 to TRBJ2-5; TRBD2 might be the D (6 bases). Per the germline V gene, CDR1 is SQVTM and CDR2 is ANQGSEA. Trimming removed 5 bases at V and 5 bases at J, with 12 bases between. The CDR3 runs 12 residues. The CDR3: CSVRESQETQYF. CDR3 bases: TGCAGCGTTCGGGAGAGTCAGGAGACCCAGTACTTC.

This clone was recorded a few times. The CDR3 loop reads CASSHTGTGKSYGYTF. The CDR3 region has the DNA TGTGCCAGCAGTCATACCGGGACAGGGAAATCCTATGGCTACACCTTC. The J gene is TRBJ1-2, the V gene TRBV28; 9 bases are a match to TRBD1. Germline CDR1 reads MDHEN; CDR2 reads SYDVKM. Trimming took 5 bases from V and 4 from J; bases not matched to a gene: 11. This CDR3 spans 16 amino acids.

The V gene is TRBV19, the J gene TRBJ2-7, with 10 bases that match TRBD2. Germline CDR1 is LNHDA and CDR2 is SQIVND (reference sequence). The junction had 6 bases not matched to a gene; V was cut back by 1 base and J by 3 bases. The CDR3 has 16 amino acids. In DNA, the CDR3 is TGTGCCAGTAGTATAGGCCCTAGCGGGGGCCTCTACGAGCAGTACTTC. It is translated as CASSIGPSGGLYEQYF.

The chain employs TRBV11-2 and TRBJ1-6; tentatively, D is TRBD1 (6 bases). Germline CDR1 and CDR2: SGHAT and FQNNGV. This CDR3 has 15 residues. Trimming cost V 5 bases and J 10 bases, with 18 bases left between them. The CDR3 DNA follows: TGTGCCAGCAGCGACTCACAGGGTTTCGAGTCACCCCTCCACTTT. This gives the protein CASSDSQGFESPLHF.

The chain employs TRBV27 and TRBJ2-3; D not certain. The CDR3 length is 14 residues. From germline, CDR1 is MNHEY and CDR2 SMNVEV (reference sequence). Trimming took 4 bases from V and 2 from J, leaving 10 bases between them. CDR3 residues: CASSSWGSTDTQYF. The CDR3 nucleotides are TGTGCCAGCAGTTCATGGGGATCCACAGATACGCAGTATTTT.

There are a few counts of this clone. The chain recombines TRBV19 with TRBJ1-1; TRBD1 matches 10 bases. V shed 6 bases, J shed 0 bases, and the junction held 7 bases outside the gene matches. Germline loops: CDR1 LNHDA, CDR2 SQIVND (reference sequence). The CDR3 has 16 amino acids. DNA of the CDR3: TGTGCCAGTAGCCAAAGGGGGACAGGGGTGAACACTGAAGCTTTCTTT. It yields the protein CASSQRGTGVNTEAFF.

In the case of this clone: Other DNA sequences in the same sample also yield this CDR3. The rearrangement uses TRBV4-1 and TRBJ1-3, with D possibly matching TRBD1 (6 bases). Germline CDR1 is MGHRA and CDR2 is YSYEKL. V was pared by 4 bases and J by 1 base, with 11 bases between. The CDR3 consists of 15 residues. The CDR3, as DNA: TGCGCCAGCAGCCCAGGACAGCTGTCTGGAAACACCATATATTTT. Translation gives CASSPGQLSGNTIYF.

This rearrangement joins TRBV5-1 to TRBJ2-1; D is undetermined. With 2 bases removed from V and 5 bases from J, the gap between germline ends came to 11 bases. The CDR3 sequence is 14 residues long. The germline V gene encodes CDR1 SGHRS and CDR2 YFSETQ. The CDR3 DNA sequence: TGCGCCAGCAGCTTCGCCGACCCAAACAATGAGCAGTTCTTC. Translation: CASSFADPNNEQFF. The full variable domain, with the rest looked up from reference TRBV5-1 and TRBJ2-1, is KAGVTQTPRYLIKTRGQQVTLSCSPISGHRSVSWYQQTPGQGLQFLFEYFSETQRNKGNFPGRFSGRQFSNSRSEMNVSTLELGDSALYLCASSFADPNNEQFFGPGTRLTVL.

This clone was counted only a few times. This CDR3 is CASSLAAQGGVSEQFF. The DNA of the CDR3 is TGCGCCAGCAGCTTGGCCGCACAGGGAGGGGTCAGTGAGCAGTTCTTC. V is TRBV5-1 and J is TRBJ2-1; D perhaps matches TRBD2 (7 bases). The CDR3 is 16 residues long. The germline gives CDR1 SGHRS, CDR2 YFSETQ. Trimming took 0 bases from V and 9 from J, leaving 19 bases between them.

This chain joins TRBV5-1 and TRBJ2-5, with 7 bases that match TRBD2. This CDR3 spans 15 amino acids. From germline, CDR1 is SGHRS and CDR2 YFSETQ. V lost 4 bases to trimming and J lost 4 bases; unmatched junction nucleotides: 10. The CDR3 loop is CASSPPGTNGETQYF. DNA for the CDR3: TGCGCCAGCAGCCCTCCCGGGACTAATGGAGAGACCCAGTACTTC. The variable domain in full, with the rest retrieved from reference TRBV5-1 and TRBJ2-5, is KAGVTQTPRYLIKTRGQQVTLSCSPISGHRSVSWYQQTPGQGLQFLFEYFSETQRNKGNFPGRFSGRQFSNSRSEMNVSTLELGDSALYLCASSPPGTNGETQYFGPGTRLLVL.

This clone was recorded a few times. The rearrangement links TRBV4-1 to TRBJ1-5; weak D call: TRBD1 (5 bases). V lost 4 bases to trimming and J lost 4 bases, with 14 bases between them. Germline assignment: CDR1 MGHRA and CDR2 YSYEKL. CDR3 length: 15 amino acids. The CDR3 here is CASSPGTLGNQPQHF. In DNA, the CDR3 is TGCGCCAGCAGCCCTGGGACTCTGGGGAATCAGCCCCAGCATTTT.

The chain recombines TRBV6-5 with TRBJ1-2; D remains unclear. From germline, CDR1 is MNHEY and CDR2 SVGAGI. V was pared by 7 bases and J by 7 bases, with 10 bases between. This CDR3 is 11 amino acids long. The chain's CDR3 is CASNSAAGYTF. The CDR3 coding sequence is TGTGCCAGCAATTCAGCGGCTGGCTACACCTTC.

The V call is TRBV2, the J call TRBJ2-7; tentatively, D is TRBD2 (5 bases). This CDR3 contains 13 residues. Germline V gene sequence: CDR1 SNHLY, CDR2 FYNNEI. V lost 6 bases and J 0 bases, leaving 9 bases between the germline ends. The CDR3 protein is CASRPGYSYEQYF. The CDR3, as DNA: TGTGCCAGCAGGCCGGGGTACTCCTACGAGCAGTACTTC.

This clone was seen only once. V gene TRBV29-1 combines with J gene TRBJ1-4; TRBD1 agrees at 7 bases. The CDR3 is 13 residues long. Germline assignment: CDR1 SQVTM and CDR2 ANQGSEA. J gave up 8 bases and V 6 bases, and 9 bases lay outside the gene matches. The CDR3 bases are TGCAGCGTAGGAGGACAGGAAGGAGAAAAACTGTTTTTT. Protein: CSVGGQEGEKLFF. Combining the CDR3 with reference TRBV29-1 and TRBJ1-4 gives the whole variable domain SAVISQKPSRDICQRGTSLTIQCQVDSQVTMMFWYRQQPGQSLTLIATANQGSEATYESGFVIDKFPISRPNLTFSTLTVSNMSPEDSSIYLCSVGGQEGEKLFFGSGTQLSVL.

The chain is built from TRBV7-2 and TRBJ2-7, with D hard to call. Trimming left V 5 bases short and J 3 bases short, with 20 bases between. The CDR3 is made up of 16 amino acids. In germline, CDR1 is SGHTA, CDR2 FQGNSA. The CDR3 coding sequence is TGTGCCAGCAGCCTGACCCCGGCGGCGAACGGCTACGAGCAGTACTTC. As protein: CASSLTPAANGYEQYF. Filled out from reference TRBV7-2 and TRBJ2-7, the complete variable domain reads GAGVSQSPSNKVTEKGKDVELRCDPISGHTALYWYRQSLGQGLEFLIYFQGNSAPDKSGLPSDRFSAERTGGSVSTLTIQRTQQEDSAVYLCASSLTPAANGYEQYFGPGTRLTVT.

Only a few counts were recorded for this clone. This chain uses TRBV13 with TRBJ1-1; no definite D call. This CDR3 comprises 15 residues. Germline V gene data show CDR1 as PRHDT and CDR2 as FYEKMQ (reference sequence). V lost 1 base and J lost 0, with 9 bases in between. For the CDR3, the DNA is TGTGCCAGCAGCTTAGAAGGATGGATGAACACTGAAGCTTTCTTT. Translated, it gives CASSLEGWMNTEAFF.

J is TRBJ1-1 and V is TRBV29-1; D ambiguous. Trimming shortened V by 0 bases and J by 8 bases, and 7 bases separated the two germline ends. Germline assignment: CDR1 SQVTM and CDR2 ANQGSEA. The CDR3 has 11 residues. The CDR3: CSVEDQTEAFF. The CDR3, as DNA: TGCAGCGTTGAAGATCAGACGGAAGCTTTCTTT.

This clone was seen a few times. The CDR3 nucleotides read TGCGCCAGCAGCTTTAACCGGGCCTCCTACGAGCAGTACTTC. The encoded protein is CASSFNRASYEQYF. This rearrangement joins TRBV5-1 to TRBJ2-7; no reliable D call. V gave up 2 bases and J gave up 0 bases, with 9 bases separating them. Looked up from germline, CDR1 is SGHRS and CDR2 is YFSETQ. The CDR3 is 14 residues long.

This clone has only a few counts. Here the CDR3 reads CASSQGTGTGYGYTF. In DNA form, the CDR3 reads TGTGCCAGCAGCCAAGGGACCGGGACAGGCTATGGCTACACCTTC. The V call is TRBV4-2, the J call TRBJ1-2, with 8 bases matching TRBD1. CDR1 and CDR2 from the germline V gene are LGHNA and YNFKEQ. The CDR3 is 15 residues long. Losses at the gene ends were 1 base for V and 4 bases for J; bases not matched to a gene: 5.

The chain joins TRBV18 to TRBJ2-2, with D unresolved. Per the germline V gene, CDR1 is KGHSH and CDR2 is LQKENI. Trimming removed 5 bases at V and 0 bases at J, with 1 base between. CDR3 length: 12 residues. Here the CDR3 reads CASSTNTGELFF. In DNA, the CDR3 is TGTGCCAGCTCAACGAACACCGGGGAGCTGTTTTTT. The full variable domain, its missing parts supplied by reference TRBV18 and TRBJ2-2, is NAGVMQNPRHLVRRRGQEARLRCSPMKGHSHVYWYRQLPEEGLKFMVYLQKENIIDESGMPKERFSAEFPKEGPSILRIQQVVRGDSAAYFCASSTNTGELFFGEGSRLTVL.

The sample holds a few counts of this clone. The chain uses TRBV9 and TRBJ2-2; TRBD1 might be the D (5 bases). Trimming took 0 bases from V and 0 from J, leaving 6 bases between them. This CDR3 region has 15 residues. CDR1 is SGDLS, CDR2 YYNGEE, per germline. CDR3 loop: CASSVGTTNTGELFF. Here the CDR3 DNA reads TGTGCCAGCAGCGTAGGGACAACGAACACCGGGGAGCTGTTTTTT.

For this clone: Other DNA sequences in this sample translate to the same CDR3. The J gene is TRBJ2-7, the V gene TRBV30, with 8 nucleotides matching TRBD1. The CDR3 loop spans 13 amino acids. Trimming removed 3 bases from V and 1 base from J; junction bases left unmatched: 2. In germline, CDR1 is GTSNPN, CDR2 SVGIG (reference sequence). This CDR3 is CAWRRQGSYEQYF. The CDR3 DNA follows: TGTGCCTGGAGACGACAGGGGTCCTACGAGCAGTACTTC.

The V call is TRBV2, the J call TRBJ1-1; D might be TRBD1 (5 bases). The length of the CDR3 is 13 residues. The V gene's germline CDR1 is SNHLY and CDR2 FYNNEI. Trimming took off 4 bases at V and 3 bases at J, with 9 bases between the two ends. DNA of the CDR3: TGTGCCAGCAGTGCGGGACGAGACACTGAAGCTTTCTTT. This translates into CASSAGRDTEAFF.